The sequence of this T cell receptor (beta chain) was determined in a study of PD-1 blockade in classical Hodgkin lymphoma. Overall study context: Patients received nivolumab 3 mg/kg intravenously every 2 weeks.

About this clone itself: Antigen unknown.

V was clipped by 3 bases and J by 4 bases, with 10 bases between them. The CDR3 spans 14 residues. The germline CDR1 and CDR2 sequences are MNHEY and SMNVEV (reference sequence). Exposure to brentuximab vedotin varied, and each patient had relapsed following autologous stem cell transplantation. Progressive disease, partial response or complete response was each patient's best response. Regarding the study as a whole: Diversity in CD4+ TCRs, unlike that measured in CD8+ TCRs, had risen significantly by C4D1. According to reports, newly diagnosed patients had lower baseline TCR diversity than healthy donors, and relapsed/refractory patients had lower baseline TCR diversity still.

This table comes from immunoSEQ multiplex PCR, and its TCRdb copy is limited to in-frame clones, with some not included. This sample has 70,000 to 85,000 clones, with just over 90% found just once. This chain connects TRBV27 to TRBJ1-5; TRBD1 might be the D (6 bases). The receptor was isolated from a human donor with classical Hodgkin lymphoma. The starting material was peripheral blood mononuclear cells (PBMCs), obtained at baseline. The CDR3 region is CASSLGGANQPQHF. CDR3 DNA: TGTGCCAGCAGTTTGGGGGGCGCGAATCAGCCCCAGCATTTT.